This TCR beta chain emerged from a study of CXCR3-negative and CXCR3-positive naive CD8 T cells. Study-level points and caveats: Diversity proved comparably high across both naive subsets and much lower in memory CD8+ cells. Naive CXCR3-positive and CXCR3-negative cells shared TRBV-TRBJ usage; memory cells diverged.

Researchers prepared the TRB cDNA libraries using 5' RACE with UMI labels. Using the 5' RACE reads, TCRdb records one entry per CDR3 protein without DNA. The ten top clones account for about 0.3%, within a sample of 100,000 to 150,000 distinct CDR3 sequences. Comment on this clonotype: Its target is not known.

CDR3 length: 15 residues. Germline V gene lookup returns CDR1 MDHEN and CDR2 SYDVKM. This receptor was identified in a human donor in good health. Some clones in this sample may be carry-over from other donors' samples. This chain connects TRBV28 to TRBJ1-2; TCRdb returns TRBD1, unconfirmable since there is no DNA. The material sequenced was naive CXCR3- CD8+ T cells from blood. Subset indicated: CD45RO-CCR7+CD27+CD95- naive CD8+ T cells lacking CXCR3 (TNR3-). CDR3 residues: CASSPVEGAVGGYTF.